Here is one TCR beta chain with its context. The target antigen is unknown. This entry comes from a study of shared clonotypes between healthy human individuals. Study-level findings and limits: A generally larger estimated richness was seen in naive subsets than in memory subsets.

V lost 7 bases and J lost 6, with 18 bases in between. This CDR3 has 15 amino acids. Germline CDR1 SEHNR, CDR2 FQNEAQ (reference sequence). Profiling relied on immunoSEQ multiplex PCR, and the TCRdb table lists in-frame clones only, not all of them. The table lists hundreds of thousands of clones, 55% to 85% of them singletons. The donors, healthy adults who were HIV-negative, had experienced no recent acute infections or vaccinations. Each donor was a Caucasian adult residing in Nashville, Tennessee. CD4+ cells yielded CD45RA+ naive and CD45RA-negative memory subsets. J is TRBJ2-2 and V is TRBV7-9; D call uncertain. The TCR sequence derives from a woman younger than 45 in good health. Sequenced sample: memory CD4+ T cells sorted from blood. As to subset: CD45RA-negative fraction. This CDR3 reads CASTSPGRFSGELFF. For the CDR3, the DNA is TGTGCCAGCACCTCTCCCGGACGGTTCTCCGGGGAGCTGTTTTTT.